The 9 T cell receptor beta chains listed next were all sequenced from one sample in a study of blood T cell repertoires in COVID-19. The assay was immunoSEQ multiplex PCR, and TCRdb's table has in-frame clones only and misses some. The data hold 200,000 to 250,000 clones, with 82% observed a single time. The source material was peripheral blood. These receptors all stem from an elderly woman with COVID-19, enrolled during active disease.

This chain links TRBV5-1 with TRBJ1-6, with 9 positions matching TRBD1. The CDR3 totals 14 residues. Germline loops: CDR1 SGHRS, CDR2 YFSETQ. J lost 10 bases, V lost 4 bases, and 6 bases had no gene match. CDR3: CASSRDREGSPLHF. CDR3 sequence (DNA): TGCGCCAGCAGCCGGGACAGGGAGGGGTCACCCCTCCACTTT.

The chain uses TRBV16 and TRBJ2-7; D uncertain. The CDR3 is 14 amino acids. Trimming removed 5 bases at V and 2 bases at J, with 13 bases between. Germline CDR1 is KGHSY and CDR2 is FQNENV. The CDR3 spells CASSGHRVTYEQYF. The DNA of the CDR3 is TGTGCCAGCAGCGGTCACCGGGTGACCTACGAGCAGTACTTC.

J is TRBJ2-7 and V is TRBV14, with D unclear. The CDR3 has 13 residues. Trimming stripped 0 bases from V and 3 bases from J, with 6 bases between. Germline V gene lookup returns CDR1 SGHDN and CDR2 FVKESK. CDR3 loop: CASSQDLGYEQYF. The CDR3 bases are TGTGCCAGCAGCCAAGATCTAGGCTACGAGCAGTACTTC.

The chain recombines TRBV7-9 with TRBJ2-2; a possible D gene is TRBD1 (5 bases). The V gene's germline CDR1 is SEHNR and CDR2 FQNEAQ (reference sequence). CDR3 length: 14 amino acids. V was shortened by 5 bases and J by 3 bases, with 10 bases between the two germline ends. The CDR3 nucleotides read TGTGCCAGCAGCACCAGGGTGGACACCGGGGAGCTGTTTTTT. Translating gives CASSTRVDTGELFF.

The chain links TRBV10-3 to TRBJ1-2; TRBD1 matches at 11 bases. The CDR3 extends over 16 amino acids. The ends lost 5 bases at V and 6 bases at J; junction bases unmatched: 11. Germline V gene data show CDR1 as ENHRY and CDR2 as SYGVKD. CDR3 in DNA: TGTGCCATCAGTCAAAGGACAGGGGGCCAAGGAAATGGCTACACCTTC. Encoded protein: CAISQRTGGQGNGYTF.

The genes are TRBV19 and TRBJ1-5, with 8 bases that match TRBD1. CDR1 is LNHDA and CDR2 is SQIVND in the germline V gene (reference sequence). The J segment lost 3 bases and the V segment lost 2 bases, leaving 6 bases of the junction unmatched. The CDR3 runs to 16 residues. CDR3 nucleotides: TGTGCCAGTAGTATACTCAGGGGGCAATCCAATCAGCCCCAGCATTTT. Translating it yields CASSILRGQSNQPQHF.

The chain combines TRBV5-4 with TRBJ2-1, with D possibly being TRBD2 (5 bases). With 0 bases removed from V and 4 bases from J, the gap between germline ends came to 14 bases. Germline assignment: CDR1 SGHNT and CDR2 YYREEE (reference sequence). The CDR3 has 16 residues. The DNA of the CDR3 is TGTGCCAGCAGCTTGGAAGCGGCTGGAGGATACAATGAGCAGTTCTTC. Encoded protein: CASSLEAAGGYNEQFF.

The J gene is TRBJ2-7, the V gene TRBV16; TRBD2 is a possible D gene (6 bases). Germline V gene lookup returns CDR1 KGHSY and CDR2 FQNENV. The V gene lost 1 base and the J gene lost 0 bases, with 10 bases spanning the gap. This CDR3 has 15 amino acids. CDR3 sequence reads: CASSQFRGSSYEQYF. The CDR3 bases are TGTGCCAGCAGCCAATTTCGGGGGTCCTCCTACGAGCAGTACTTC.

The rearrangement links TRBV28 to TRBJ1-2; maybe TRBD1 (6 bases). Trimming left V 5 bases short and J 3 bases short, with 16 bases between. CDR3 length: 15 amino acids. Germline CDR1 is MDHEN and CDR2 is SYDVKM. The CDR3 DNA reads TGTGCCAGCAGTGTGACAGGCCAGAAGGACTATGGCTACACCTTC. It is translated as CASSVTGQKDYGYTF.